This T cell receptor beta chain was recovered during a study of chemoradiotherapy in HPV16-positive cancers (dated by TCRdb to 2022 to 2024). A note on the overall study: Functional T-cell assays on cells from two HPV16-positive patients defined candidate HPV-specific T-cell clones and common TCR motifs. The study asked whether T-cell immunity against the HPV oncoproteins E6 and E7 changes during chemoradiotherapy and whether it affects survival. Next, the candidate HPV-specific TCRs and motifs were followed in TCR repertoires from under 95 patients with HPV-related cancers.

The receptor library was made with the immunoSEQ multiplex PCR assay. What TCRdb holds here is the immuneACCESS table cut down to in-frame rearrangements. Part of the clones is not present; checked against another copy, under half of the missing clones reflect an unresolved V gene, and the others are unexplained. In all, the sample holds 25,000 to 40,000 clones, and about 91% of those were seen once. 4.8% of the sample rests with the top ten. Repertoires were sampled multiple times during chemoradiotherapy, which allowed clonal expansion in the tumor microenvironment to be followed. Notes on this clone: There is no known antigen for this receptor. No base quality information exists; no much larger clone differs at one position.

Study-wide conclusions, independent of this receptor: In HPV16-positive patients, expansion of HPV-responsive T cells during chemoradiotherapy was found to be associated with improved recurrence-free survival. Expansion of candidate HPV-specific clones and E7-related TCR motifs was observed in the tumor microenvironment during treatment, whereas no such expansion was observed for non-HPV-specific T cells. Only a couple of HPV16-positive patients were used to derive the functional definition of HPV-specific T cells, and the survival association was reported for HPV16-positive patients.

The sequence was collected from a human donor with HPV-associated anogenital cancer. The sequencing used blood, collected from a patient who underwent chemoradiotherapy.

The CDR3 sequence is CASSYETGSTGELFF. The DNA is TGTGCCAGCAGTTATGAGACAGGTAGCACCGGGGAGCTGTTTTTT. The chain uses TRBV6-5 and TRBJ2-2; the D region possibly corresponds to TRBD1 (6 bases align). There are 15 amino acids in the CDR3, from cysteine to phenylalanine inclusive. Only the CDR3 part of the read is kept: 45 bases, read in frame from the first base. V sheds 3 bases and J sheds 4 bases, leaving 12 bases between their ends. Reading the germline V gene gives CDR1 MNHEY and CDR2 SVGAGI.